Included here is one T cell receptor beta chain sequence, with context. Its antigen is currently unknown. The source of the sample is a study of T cells in localized non-small cell lung cancer. Study-wide results and limits: Among blood samples, higher T cell density accompanied longer overall survival.

Per germline, CDR1 SEHNR and CDR2 FQNEAQ (reference sequence). This CDR3 comprises 17 residues. V lost 6 bases and J lost 1; bases outside the gene matches: 14. Profiled with immunoSEQ multiplex PCR; TCRdb holds only in-frame clones, not every one. Among roughly 70,000 clones, roughly nine tenths were seen once, and the ten largest hold around a fifth. The chain is built from TRBV7-9 and TRBJ1-1; 7 nucleotides line up with TRBD1. The source of this sequence is a male donor aged 60 or over with stage III squamous cell lung carcinoma. The sequenced sample was peripheral blood, obtained before any cancer treatment. In nucleotides, the CDR3 is TGTGCCAGCAGACCCCCTTCGACAGGGCTTAGGAACACTGAAGCTTTCTTT. Translating gives CASRPPSTGLRNTEAFF.